The sequence of this T cell receptor beta chain was determined in a study of shared clonotypes between healthy human individuals. The germline V gene has CDR1 SSHAT and CDR2 FNYEAQ (reference sequence). CDR3 length equals 12 residues. Regarding the study as a whole: Naive subsets generally had larger estimated richness than memory subsets. Shared across a few donors were 4% to 5% of the naive CD4 clonotypes.

Notes on this clone: Its cognate antigen is unknown. One end of the junction is discordant with germline, which a read error may explain.

Repertoires were generated with immunoSEQ multiplex PCR, while TCRdb's copy carries only in-frame clones and drops some. The sample contains hundreds of thousands of clones, approximately 97% of which appear only once. CD45RO+ cells went into CD8 memory alongside CCR7-negative CD45RA+ TemRA cells. The sequencing sample was made of memory CD8+ T cells sorted from blood. Subset here: CD45RO+ cells pooled with CCR7-negative TemRA cells. The TCR originated in a man aged 30-40 years in good health. The V gene is TRBV7-7, the J gene TRBJ2-1; D is unresolved. CDR3 in amino acids: CASSSALGEQFF. The DNA of the CDR3 is TGTGCTAGCAGCTCTGCCTTGGGGGAGCAGTTCTTC.